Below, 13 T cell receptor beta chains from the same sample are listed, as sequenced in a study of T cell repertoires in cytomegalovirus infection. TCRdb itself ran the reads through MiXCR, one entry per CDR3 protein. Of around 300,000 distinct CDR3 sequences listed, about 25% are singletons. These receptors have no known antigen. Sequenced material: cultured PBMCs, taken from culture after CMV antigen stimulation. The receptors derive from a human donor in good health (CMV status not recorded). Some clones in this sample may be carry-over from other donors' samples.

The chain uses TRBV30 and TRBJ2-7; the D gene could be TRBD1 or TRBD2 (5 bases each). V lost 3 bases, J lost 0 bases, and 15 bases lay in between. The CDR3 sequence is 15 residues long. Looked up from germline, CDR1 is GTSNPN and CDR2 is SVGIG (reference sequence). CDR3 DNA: TGTGCCTGGAGCTACCGGGACGGGATCTCCTACGAGCAGTACTTC. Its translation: CAWSYRDGISYEQYF.

The CDR3 bases are TGTGCCACCAGCAGCAGCTGGAACACTGAAGCTTTCTTT. This encodes CATSSSWNTEAFF. The J gene is TRBJ1-1, the V gene TRBV15, with D uncertain. Germline values: CDR1 LNHNV, CDR2 YYDKDF (reference sequence). The CDR3 totals 13 residues. With 3 bases removed from V and 1 base from J, the gap between germline ends came to 6 bases.

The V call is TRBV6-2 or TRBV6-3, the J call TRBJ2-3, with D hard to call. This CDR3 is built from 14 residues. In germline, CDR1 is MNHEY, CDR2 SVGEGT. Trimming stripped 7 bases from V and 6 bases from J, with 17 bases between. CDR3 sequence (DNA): TGTGCCAGCATGGAAGTTAACCGCCCGGATACGCAGTATTTT. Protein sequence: CASMEVNRPDTQYF.

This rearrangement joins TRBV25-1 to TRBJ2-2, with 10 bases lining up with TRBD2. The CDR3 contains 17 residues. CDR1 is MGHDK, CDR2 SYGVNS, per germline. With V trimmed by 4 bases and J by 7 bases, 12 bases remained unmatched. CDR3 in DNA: TGTGCCAGCAGTGGACTAACTAGCGGGGCCTGGGACGGGGAGCTGTTTTTT. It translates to CASSGLTSGAWDGELFF.

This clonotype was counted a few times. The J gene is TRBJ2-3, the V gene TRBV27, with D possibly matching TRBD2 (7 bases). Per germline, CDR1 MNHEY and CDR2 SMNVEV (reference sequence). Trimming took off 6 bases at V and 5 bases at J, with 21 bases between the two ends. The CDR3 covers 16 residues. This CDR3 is CASREVGGLLRDTQYF. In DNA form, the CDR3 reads TGTGCCAGCAGAGAGGTCGGGGGGCTTCTTAGAGATACGCAGTATTTT.

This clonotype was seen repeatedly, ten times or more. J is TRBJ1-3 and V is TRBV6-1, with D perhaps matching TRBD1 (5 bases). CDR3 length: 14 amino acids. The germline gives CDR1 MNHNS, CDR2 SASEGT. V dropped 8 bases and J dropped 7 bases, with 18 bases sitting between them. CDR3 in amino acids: CASLQASEENTIYF. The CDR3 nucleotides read TGTGCCAGCCTACAGGCCAGCGAAGAGAACACCATATATTTT.

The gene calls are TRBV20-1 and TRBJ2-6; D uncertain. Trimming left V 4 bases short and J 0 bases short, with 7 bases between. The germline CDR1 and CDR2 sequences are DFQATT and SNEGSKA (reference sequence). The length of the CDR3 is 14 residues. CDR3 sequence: CSATSTSGANVLTF. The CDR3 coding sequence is TGCAGTGCTACCTCTACCTCTGGGGCCAACGTCCTGACTTTC.

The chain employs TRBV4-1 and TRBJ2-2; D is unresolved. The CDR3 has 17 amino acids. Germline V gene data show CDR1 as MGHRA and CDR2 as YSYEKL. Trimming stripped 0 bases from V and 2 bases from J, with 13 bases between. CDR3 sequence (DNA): TGCGCCAGCAGCCAAGATTCAGGCGGCCCCAACACCGGGGAGCTGTTTTTT. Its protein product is CASSQDSGGPNTGELFF.

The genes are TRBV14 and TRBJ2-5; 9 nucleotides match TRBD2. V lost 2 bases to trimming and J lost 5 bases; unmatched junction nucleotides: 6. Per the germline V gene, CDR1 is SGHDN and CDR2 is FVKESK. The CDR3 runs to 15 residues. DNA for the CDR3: TGTGCCAGCAGCCAACGAGCGGGAGGCGGCGAGACCCAGTACTTC. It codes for CASSQRAGGGETQYF.

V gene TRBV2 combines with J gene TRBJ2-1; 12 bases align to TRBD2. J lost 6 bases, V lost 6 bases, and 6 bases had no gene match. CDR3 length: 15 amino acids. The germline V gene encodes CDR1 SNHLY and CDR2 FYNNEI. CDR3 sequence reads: CASRWTSGMFNEQFF. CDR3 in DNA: TGTGCCAGCAGGTGGACTAGCGGGATGTTCAATGAGCAGTTCTTC.

CDR3: CASSYSGAKNIQYF. The CDR3 bases are TGTGCCAGCAGTTACTCCGGGGCAAAAAACATTCAGTACTTC. The chain links TRBV6-5 to TRBJ2-4, with D tentatively TRBD1 or TRBD2 (5 bases each). Trimming cost V 0 bases and J 4 bases, with 7 bases left between them. Germline V gene sequence: CDR1 MNHEY, CDR2 SVGAGI. The CDR3 length is 14 residues.

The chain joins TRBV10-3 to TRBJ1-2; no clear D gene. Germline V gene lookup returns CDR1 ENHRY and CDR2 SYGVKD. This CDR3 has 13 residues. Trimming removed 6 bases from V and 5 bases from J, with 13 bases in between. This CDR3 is CAIRRAGEYGYTF. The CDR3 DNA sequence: TGTGCCATCAGGAGGGCAGGTGAATATGGCTACACCTTC.

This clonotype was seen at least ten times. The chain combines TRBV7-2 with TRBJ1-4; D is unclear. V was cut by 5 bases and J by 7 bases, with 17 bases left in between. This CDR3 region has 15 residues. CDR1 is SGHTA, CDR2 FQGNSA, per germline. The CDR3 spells CASSVQERGPEKLFF. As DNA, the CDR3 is TGTGCCAGCAGCGTTCAGGAGAGAGGTCCTGAAAAACTGTTTTTT.